The 5 T cell receptor beta chains given below trace back to one sample, sequenced in a study of T cell responses to AZD1222 COVID-19 vaccine. The assay was immunoSEQ multiplex PCR, and TCRdb's table has in-frame clones only and misses some. The sample has fewer than 200,000 clones; 70% to 90% are singletons. The source material was peripheral blood, sampled 28 days after the second AZD1222 dose. These receptors were obtained from an adult who received the AZD1222 COVID-19 vaccine.

The gene calls are TRBV19 and TRBJ1-5; 8 bases match TRBD1. The V segment lost 7 bases and the J segment 4 bases; nucleotides outside the gene matches: 6. Germline CDR1 reads LNHDA; CDR2 reads SQIVND (reference sequence). CDR3 size: 14 residues. CDR3 sequence (DNA): TGTGCCAGTAAGGTGCAGGGGGCTAATCAGCCCCAGCATTTT. Translated: CASKVQGANQPQHF.

The chain links TRBV4-1 to TRBJ2-7, with D perhaps TRBD1 (5 bases). This CDR3 has 15 amino acids. The V end lost 0 bases, the J end lost 3 bases, and 12 bases lay between the germline ends. The germline V gene has CDR1 MGHRA and CDR2 YSYEKL. Here the CDR3 DNA reads TGCGCCAGCAGCCAAGATTTCAGGGCCATCTACGAGCAGTACTTC. Its protein is CASSQDFRAIYEQYF.

Here the CDR3 DNA reads TGTGCCAGCAGAGGAGTGGACGAGCAGTACTTC. Translated: CASRGVDEQYF. V usage is TRBV6-5 and J usage is TRBJ2-7; D gene unclear. The CDR3 runs 11 residues. Germline CDR1 MNHEY, CDR2 SVGAGI. V lost 6 bases and J lost 5, with 8 bases in between.

A few counts support this clone. The chain is built from TRBV6-2 or TRBV6-3 and TRBJ1-1; the D gene is possibly TRBD1 (5 bases). The ends were cut back, 2 bases at V and 4 bases at J, with 11 bases in the middle. Germline V CDR1 and CDR2: MNHEY, SVGEGT. This CDR3 region has 14 residues. DNA of the CDR3: TGTGCCAGCAGTTACGCCATAGGGGTCACTGAAGCTTTCTTT. It codes for CASSYAIGVTEAFF.

The chain is built from TRBV7-2 and TRBJ2-5; 13 positions agree with TRBD2. The germline V gene has CDR1 SGHTA and CDR2 FQGNSA. V shed 5 bases and J 0 bases; nucleotides not matched to a gene: 6. The CDR3 spans 17 residues. Here the CDR3 reads CASSTSGGARNQETQYF. CDR3 nucleotides: TGTGCCAGCAGCACTAGCGGGGGGGCCAGGAACCAAGAGACCCAGTACTTC.